The TCR beta chain under discussion was sequenced for a study of T cell repertoires in cytomegalovirus infection. Study at large: CMV infection together with matching HLA type was indicated by public TCR beta signatures.

TCRdb independently ran MiXCR on the reads; one entry per CDR3 protein. The sample contains approximately 76,000 distinct CDR3 sequences, more than 3.5% of which appear only once. Study-level findings and limits: Summed frequency of shared TCR beta families picked out CMV carriers who also had the relevant HLA. Clonotype analysis showed dominance of the ex vivo response by HLA-C-restricted CMV-specific TCR beta clonotypes.

This clonotype came up many times. Its antigen is unidentified. V lost 5 bases to trimming and J lost 4 bases, with 11 bases between them. The CDR3 has 13 amino acids. The sequence was collected from a human donor in good health (CMV status not recorded). Some clones in this sample may be carry-over from other donors' samples. The rearrangement links TRBV12-3 or TRBV12-4 to TRBJ1-1, with D possibly being TRBD1 (6 bases). The specimen sequenced was PBMCs. The CDR3 loop is CASSQGRPTEAFF. CDR3 DNA sequence: TGTGCCAGCAGTCAGGGGAGGCCCACTGAAGCTTTCTTT.